The sequence of this T cell receptor beta chain was determined in a study of graft-versus-host responses after intestinal transplantation. Points from the study as a whole: When patients had graft-donor T cell macrochimerism, their allografts held high graft-versus-host to host-versus-graft clonal ratios. GvH clonotypes were identified within recipient marrow, with a subset emerging first in ileum or blood.

CD4 and CD8 responders that proliferated in the reaction were FACS-sorted. TCRdb's table, derived via immunoSEQ multiplex PCR, lists solely in-frame clones and lacks some. The table lists under 20,000 clones, about 34% of them singletons. This clone is medium-sized within its sample. The sample in question was alloreactive CD4+ T cells from a mixed lymphocyte reaction culture, obtained before intestinal transplant. Sample subset: CFSE-low proliferating T cells sorted from roughly six-day pre-transplant mixed lymphocyte reaction (GvH or HvG direction). The receptor comes from a human patient who received an intestinal transplant.

DNA for the CDR3: TGTGCCATCAGACGAGACCGCCTCTCGATCTATGGCTACACCTTC. Translating gives CAIRRDRLSIYGYTF. The rearrangement links TRBV10-3 to TRBJ1-2; D not resolved. Germline values: CDR1 ENHRY, CDR2 SYGVKD. V shed 6 bases and J shed 4 bases, with 18 bases lying between them. The CDR3 spans 15 residues.